The T cell receptor beta chain under discussion was sequenced for a study of CD8 T cells in ankylosing spondylitis. General study points: Matched synovial fluid from ankylosing spondylitis patients was reported to be enriched for disease-linked clones.

Trimming removed 2 bases from V and 0 bases from J, with 9 bases in between. The CDR3 has 15 residues. A word on this clonotype: Its antigen is unidentified.

Quantitative 5'-RACE with molecular barcodes produced the TCR beta libraries. Each CDR3 protein is one row after TCRdb ran MiXCR on the 5' RACE reads. Found here are almost 250,000 distinct CDR3 sequences, 32% of them singletons; the top ten hold about 4%. Sequencing was performed on blood, either unsorted or a sorted T cell fraction (not recorded which). V gene TRBV12-3 or TRBV12-4 combines with J gene TRBJ2-3; D gene ambiguous. The clonotype comes from a male donor with ankylosing spondylitis or in good health (not recorded which). The CDR3 here is CASSLTPPSTDTQYF. The CDR3 DNA follows: TGTGCCAGCAGTTTAACCCCCCCCAGCACAGATACGCAGTATTTT.